This is a list of T cell receptor beta chains from one sample in a study of blood T cell repertoires in COVID-19. Produced via immunoSEQ multiplex PCR; TCRdb's table is partial and in-frame only. The sample lists roughly 68,000 clones, roughly 91% occurring once. Sequenced: PBMCs or T cells enriched from blood (not recorded which). All receptors come from a woman between 40 and 55 years old who had recovered from COVID-19. The CDR3 runs from the conserved cysteine through the conserved F or W. D genes are given only for firm matches. Clone size, where shown, is once, few, many, or a class for clones that have expanded.

clone_size | j_call | cdr3_length | d_call | v_call | cdr3_nt | cdr3_aa
. | TRBJ2-2 | 15 | . | TRBV12-5 | TGTGCTAGCCTCACCACAGGGTATAACACCGGGGAGCTGTTTTTT | CASLTTGYNTGELFF
. | TRBJ1-5 | 16 | TRBD1 | TRBV7-8 | TGTGCCAGCAGCAAGTCCGGGACAGGGGGTTATCAGCCCCAGCATTTT | CASSKSGTGGYQPQHF
. | TRBJ1-4 | 15 | . | TRBV5-4 | TGTGCCAGCAGTCAATGGAGCCCATCTAATGAAAAACTGTTTTTT | CASSQWSPSNEKLFF
. | TRBJ2-1 | 16 | . | TRBV4-2 | TGTGCCAGCAGCCAAGAGGAGAGGGGGTCGAGCAATGAGCAGTTCTTC | CASSQEERGSSNEQFF
once | TRBJ1-1 | 18 | . | TRBV19 | TGTGCCAGTAGTACCGGACAGTTACGACGATTTTTGAACACTGAAGCTTTCTTT | CASSTGQLRRFLNTEAFF
. | TRBJ2-3 | 18 | . | TRBV9 | TGTGCCAGCAGCGTGCTCCTCCCCGGGGGGCCGTTCGCAGATACGCAGTATTTT | CASSVLLPGGPFADTQYF
. | TRBJ2-7 | 16 | TRBD2 | TRBV9 | TGTGCCAGCAGCCCAAGGACTAGCGGGGTCCACTACGAGCAGTACTTC | CASSPRTSGVHYEQYF
. | TRBJ2-3 | 18 | TRBD2 | TRBV6-1 | TGTGCCAGCAGTGGAGAAGGGAGACTAGCGGGGGTCACAGATACGCAGTATTTT | CASSGEGRLAGVTDTQYF
few | TRBJ1-2 | 13 | . | TRBV6-5 | TGTGCCAGCAGTGACTCGGGGGGCTATGGCTACACCTTC | CASSDSGGYGYTF
once | TRBJ2-3 | 14 | TRBD1 | TRBV11-2 | TGTGCCAGCAGCCGGCCCGGGACAGCTCTCGGGCAGTATTTT | CASSRPGTALGQYF
few | TRBJ2-1 | 15 | . | TRBV25-1 | TGTGCCAGCAGTGAGGGGCGGTACGAGGCCAATGAGCAGTTCTTC | CASSEGRYEANEQFF
. | TRBJ1-4 | 15 | . | TRBV19 | TGTGCCAGTAGTATCAGCCGACAGGTTAATGAAAAACTGTTTTTT | CASSISRQVNEKLFF
once | TRBJ2-4 | 18 | TRBD1 | TRBV19 | TGTGCCAGTAGCCCCAGGGCAGGGGGCTCGGTGGCCAAAAACATTCAGTACTTC | CASSPRAGGSVAKNIQYF
. | TRBJ2-2 | 15 | . | TRBV19 | TGTGCCAGTAGCCTCGGGGGACCGAACACCGGGGAGCTGTTTTTT | CASSLGGPNTGELFF
. | TRBJ2-2 | 14 | . | TRBV5-6 | TGTGCCAGCAGCTTGACAGGGAACACCGGGGAGCTGTTTTTT | CASSLTGNTGELFF
few | TRBJ1-1 | 13 | . | TRBV6-5 | TGTGCCAGCAGTTACTCGTTATACACTGAAGCTTTCTTT | CASSYSLYTEAFF
. | TRBJ2-5 | 14 | . | TRBV7-9 | TGTGCCAGCAGCTTAGCTGCGGGGCAAGAGACCCAGTACTTC | CASSLAAGQETQYF
. | TRBJ1-2 | 15 | TRBD1 | TRBV15 | TGTGCCACCAGCAGAGAACAGGGGGCAAACTATGGCTACACCTTC | CATSREQGANYGYTF
. | TRBJ1-4 | 15 | TRBD1 | TRBV7-6 | TGTGCCAGCAGCGCCGCAGGGGGCGGGAATGAAAAACTGTTTTTT | CASSAAGGGNEKLFF
. | TRBJ1-1 | 13 | . | TRBV5-1 | TGCGCCAGCAGCTCGACAGCGAACACTGAAGCTTTCTTT | CASSSTANTEAFF
. | TRBJ2-7 | 15 | . | TRBV11-2 | TGTGCCAGCAGCTCGGGATTAGCGAGTCTCTACGAGCAGTACTTC | CASSSGLASLYEQYF
. | TRBJ1-3 | 15 | TRBD1 | TRBV11-3 | TGTGCCAGCAGTGATACAGGGGTCGGCGGAAACACCATATATTTT | CASSDTGVGGNTIYF
. | TRBJ2-2 | 15 | TRBD2 | TRBV28 | TGTGCCAGCAGGATTAGCGGGGGTAGGAACGGGGAGCTGTTTTTT | CASRISGGRNGELFF
. | TRBJ1-1 | 13 | . | TRBV19 | TGTGCCAGTAGTATCCAGGGCAGGACTGAAGCTTTCTTT | CASSIQGRTEAFF
. | TRBJ2-1 | 14 | . | TRBV4-1 | TGCGCCAGCAGTAGAGACAGGACCTACAATGAGCAGTTCTTC | CASSRDRTYNEQFF
few | TRBJ1-2 | 13 | . | TRBV3-1/TRBV3-2 | TGTGCCAGCAGCAACCAAGACAGGTTAGGCTACACCTTC | CASSNQDRLGYTF
once | TRBJ1-5 | 16 | . | TRBV6-6 | TGTGCCAGCAGTTACTCAGACCCAGGGGCGTATCAGCCCCAGCATTTT | CASSYSDPGAYQPQHF
. | TRBJ2-7 | 14 | TRBD1 | TRBV5-6 | TGTGCCAGCAGCGAACTCCGGGACAGGGTCGAGCAGTACTTC | CASSELRDRVEQYF
. | TRBJ2-1 | 18 | TRBD1 | TRBV5-1 | TGCGCCAGCAGCTTGCTATACCGGGACAGGGCCTCCTACAATGAGCAGTTCTTC | CASSLLYRDRASYNEQFF
. | TRBJ2-5 | 14 | . | TRBV7-7 | TGTGCCAGCAGCTTAAATTCGGGGGAGGAGACCCAGTACTTC | CASSLNSGEETQYF
. | TRBJ1-5 | 13 | . | TRBV11-1 | TGTGCCAGCAGCCTCGGGGGGGGCCAGCCCCAGCATTTT | CASSLGGGQPQHF
few | TRBJ1-6 | 15 | TRBD1 | TRBV5-1 | TGCGCCAGCAGCTTGGATGGACAGGGTAATTCACCCCTCCACTTT | CASSLDGQGNSPLHF
. | TRBJ2-1 | 12 | . | TRBV7-6 | TGTGCCAGCAGCTTAGACCAGGTTAGGCAGTTCTTC | CASSLDQVRQFF
. | TRBJ2-5 | 15 | TRBD2 | TRBV7-7 | TGTGCCAGCAGCCGAACTAGCGGGCGTAAAGAGACCCAGTACTTC | CASSRTSGRKETQYF
. | TRBJ1-4 | 15 | . | TRBV6-5 | TGTGCCAGCACCTCCCCGGACAGAGCTAATGAAAAACTGTTTTTT | CASTSPDRANEKLFF
. | TRBJ2-1 | 14 | . | TRBV7-2 | TGTGCCAGCAGCTTAGGCCTAGCGTACAATGAGCAGTTCTTC | CASSLGLAYNEQFF
. | TRBJ2-1 | 14 | . | TRBV2 | TGTGCCAGCAGTGAGGGTCGGGGGGCCGATGAGCAGTTCTTC | CASSEGRGADEQFF
. | TRBJ2-5 | 15 | TRBD2 | TRBV6-1 | TGTGCCAGCAGTGAACTAGCGGGGTCACAAGAGACCCAGTACTTC | CASSELAGSQETQYF
. | TRBJ2-2 | 18 | TRBD2 | TRBV6-8 | TGTGCCAGCAGCCCAGAGGGACTAGCGGAGGGGGGGACCGGGGAGCTGTTTTTT | CASSPEGLAEGGTGELFF
. | TRBJ1-2 | 15 | TRBD1 | TRBV11-3 | TGTGCCAGCAGCCCCAGGGGGGTTTCTAACTATGGCTACACCTTC | CASSPRGVSNYGYTF
. | TRBJ1-1 | 17 | TRBD1 | TRBV4-2 | TGTGCCAGCAGCCTCCCCGGGGACAGCCGTTTGAACACTGAAGCTTTCTTT | CASSLPGDSRLNTEAFF